Listed here are 14 T cell receptor beta chains from one sample, sequenced in a study of cytomegalovirus exposure and HLA in healthy donors. Researchers ran the PCR with 60 Vbeta and 13 Jbeta primers. Sequencing used immunoSEQ multiplex PCR; TCRdb keeps in-frame clones, though not all of them. The table lists around 150,000 clones, 83% of them singletons. Specimen: PBMCs. The source of these receptors is a man aged 40-49 years in good health and CMV-seronegative.

V gene TRBV5-1 combines with J gene TRBJ2-1; D is perhaps TRBD2 (5 bases). CDR3 length: 15 amino acids. Germline V gene sequence: CDR1 SGHRS, CDR2 YFSETQ. Between the trimmed V and J ends, which lost 1 base and 4 bases, there was a span of 12 bases. Here the CDR3 DNA reads TGCGCCAGCAGCTTGAGCCAGGACTCTTACAATGAGCAGTTCTTC. It is translated as CASSLSQDSYNEQFF. The full variable domain, with the rest looked up from reference TRBV5-1 and TRBJ2-1, is KAGVTQTPRYLIKTRGQQVTLSCSPISGHRSVSWYQQTPGQGLQFLFEYFSETQRNKGNFPGRFSGRQFSNSRSEMNVSTLELGDSALYLCASSLSQDSYNEQFFGPGTRLTVL.

The chain joins TRBV9 to TRBJ1-4; 7 bases line up with TRBD1. Germline-derived CDR1 and CDR2 are SGDLS and YYNGEE. The CDR3 covers 15 residues. V gave up 4 bases and J gave up 4 bases; unmatched junction bases: 7. The CDR3 region is CASSLRGQLNEKLFF. Here the CDR3 DNA reads TGTGCCAGCAGCCTCCGGGGACAGCTTAATGAAAAACTGTTTTTT.

The chain couples TRBV5-6 to TRBJ2-2; 8 positions agree with TRBD2. The CDR3 extends over 16 amino acids. CDR1 and CDR2 (germline): SGHDT, YYEEEE. Unmatched junction bases numbered 9, after V lost 4 bases and J lost 4 bases. The CDR3 DNA follows: TGTGCCAGCAGCCGACCAGCGGGAGCGGGCACCGGGGAGCTGTTTTTT. Its protein product is CASSRPAGAGTGELFF. The complete variable domain, with remaining parts taken from reference TRBV5-6 and TRBJ2-2, reads DAGVTQSPTHLIKTRGQQVTLRCSPKSGHDTVSWYQQALGQGPQFIFQYYEEEERQRGNFPDRFSGHQFPNYSSELNVNALLLGDSALYLCASSRPAGAGTGELFFGEGSRLTVL.

V and J are TRBV6-5 and TRBJ2-5; 11 nucleotides align to TRBD1. Judging by the DNA end, TRBJ2-7 fits better; the J call may be wrong. This CDR3 region has 14 residues. The germline CDR1 and CDR2 sequences are MNHEY and SVGAGI. CDR3 DNA sequence: TGTGCCAGCAGCCTCGGGACAGGGGGCTACGAGCAGTACTTC. Protein sequence: CASSLGTGGYEQYF.

Only a few counts were recorded for this clone. The CDR3 reads CASSYSYGGVPDTQYF. The CDR3 bases are TGTGCCAGCAGTTACTCCTACGGGGGGGTTCCAGATACGCAGTATTTT. The gene calls are TRBV6-5 and TRBJ2-3; the match to TRBD2 covers 8 bases. The CDR3 totals 16 residues. CDR1 is MNHEY and CDR2 is SVGAGI in the germline V gene. J gave up 4 bases and V 0 bases, and 6 bases lay outside the gene matches.

This chain uses TRBV7-2 with TRBJ2-7; 7 nucleotides match TRBD1. The length of the CDR3 is 14 residues. Germline values: CDR1 SGHTA, CDR2 FQGNSA. The V segment lost 3 bases and the J segment 3 bases; nucleotides outside the gene matches: 5. The CDR3, as DNA: TGTGCCAGCAGCTTTCCGGGACAGAGCTACGAGCAGTACTTC. Translating gives CASSFPGQSYEQYF.

This rearrangement joins TRBV2 to TRBJ2-3; D not resolved. Germline CDR1 and CDR2: SNHLY and FYNNEI. V lost 4 bases to trimming and J lost 8 bases, with 10 bases between them. This CDR3 region has 12 residues. The CDR3 region has the DNA TGTGCCAGCAGTGCTTCCCTAGTTACGCAGTATTTT. Its protein product is CASSASLVTQYF.

This rearrangement joins TRBV4-1 to TRBJ2-7; 9 positions agree with TRBD1. CDR1 and CDR2 (germline): MGHRA, YSYEKL. The CDR3 spans 16 residues. V trimming: 1 base; J trimming: 3 bases; junction bases outside the gene matches: 7. The CDR3 loop is CASSQAEGTGIYEQYF. In nucleotides, the CDR3 is TGCGCCAGCAGCCAAGCCGAAGGGACAGGGATCTACGAGCAGTACTTC.

The chain has TRBV27 and TRBJ1-1; 9 bases align to TRBD1. Germline lookup yields CDR1 MNHEY and CDR2 SMNVEV (reference sequence). Trimming took 5 bases from V and 4 from J; bases not matched to a gene: 5. The CDR3 extends over 14 amino acids. The CDR3 DNA is TGTGCCAGCAGTCCCGGGACAGGGACCACTGAAGCTTTCTTT. Translating it yields CASSPGTGTTEAFF.

In nucleotides, the CDR3 is TGTGCCAGCAGTGAAGCAGGTGCCAGGACTAACACCGGGGAGCTGTTTTTT. It is translated as CASSEAGARTNTGELFF. The chain is built from TRBV2 and TRBJ2-2; TRBD2 is a possible D gene (5 bases). The CDR3 is made up of 17 amino acids. Deletions cut 0 bases from V and 2 bases from J, with 13 bases between. CDR1 and CDR2 from the germline V gene are SNHLY and FYNNEI.

V and J are TRBV5-1 and TRBJ1-1; TRBD1 matches at 10 bases. CDR3 length: 15 residues. The V gene's germline CDR1 is SGHRS and CDR2 YFSETQ. Trimming removed 4 bases from V and 4 bases from J; junction bases left unmatched: 7. In DNA form, the CDR3 reads TGCGCCAGCAGCCAAGGACAGGGGGGAGTCACTGAAGCTTTCTTT. The encoded protein is CASSQGQGGVTEAFF. The complete variable domain, with remaining parts taken from reference TRBV5-1 and TRBJ1-1, reads KAGVTQTPRYLIKTRGQQVTLSCSPISGHRSVSWYQQTPGQGLQFLFEYFSETQRNKGNFPGRFSGRQFSNSRSEMNVSTLELGDSALYLCASSQGQGGVTEAFFGQGTRLTVV.

This chain joins TRBV5-1 and TRBJ2-1; 8 nucleotides line up with TRBD1. The V and J ends lost 3 bases and 0 bases, in that order; junction bases with no gene match: 2. The CDR3 sequence is 15 residues long. CDR1 and CDR2 from the germline V gene are SGHRS and YFSETQ. DNA for the CDR3: TGCGCCAGCAGCTCGACAGGGGTCTCCTACAATGAGCAGTTCTTC. It encodes CASSSTGVSYNEQFF.

The genes are TRBV7-9 and TRBJ2-7, with D maybe TRBD1 (6 bases). Germline loops: CDR1 SEHNR, CDR2 FQNEAQ (reference sequence). This CDR3 is 14 amino acids long. V lost 5 bases, J lost 4 bases, and 15 bases lay in between. The CDR3 DNA follows: TGTGCCAGCAGCCACGGGACACAATATTACGAGCAGTACTTC. Protein sequence: CASSHGTQYYEQYF.

This clone came up a few times. The gene calls are TRBV9 and TRBJ2-7; 12 nucleotides match TRBD1. Germline V gene data show CDR1 as SGDLS and CDR2 as YYNGEE. The CDR3 totals 14 residues. Trimming removed 2 bases from V and 5 bases from J; junction bases left unmatched: 2. CDR3 DNA: TGTGCCAGCAGCGTGGGACAGGGGGCAGACGAGCAGTACTTC. It encodes CASSVGQGADEQYF.